One sample yielded the 18 T cell receptor beta chains listed below, sequenced in a study of T cell clonality in common variable immunodeficiency. These receptors lack a known antigen. Produced via immunoSEQ multiplex PCR; TCRdb's table is partial and in-frame only. This sample has some 25,000 clones and no singletons, with 8.9% in the ten largest. Notes on the study in general: Reportedly, TCR beta sequences from common variable immunodeficiency showed fewer deletions and N-nucleotide insertions.

The source material was peripheral blood mononuclear cells. These TCRs come from a human donor with common variable immunodeficiency.

Concerning this clone itself: Read data end 3 residues before the CDR3 end; the end is taken from the germline J gene. V and J are TRBV2 and TRBJ1-1, with D unclear. The CDR3 is 14 amino acids. Germline lookup yields CDR1 SNHLY and CDR2 FYNNEI. V was trimmed by 6 bases and J by 0 bases, leaving 11 bases between them. The CDR3 loop is CASRVRAMNTEAFF. Incomplete CDR3 DNA: TGTGCCAGCAGGGTCCGAGCCATGAACACTGAA.

There are a few counts of this clone. The read is 3 residues too short to cover the CDR3 end, so that end is filled in from the germline J gene. The V call is TRBV5-1, the J call TRBJ2-5; 9 positions agree with TRBD1. The V gene's germline CDR1 is SGHRS and CDR2 YFSETQ. J gave up 5 bases and V 4 bases, and 9 bases lay outside the gene matches. This CDR3 spans 15 amino acids. CDR3 bases read: TGCGCCAGCAGCATCGGACAGGGGTCCGGCGAGACC. Its protein is CASSIGQGSGET. In full, the CDR3 is CASSIGQGSGETQYF.

This clone was observed a handful of times. The sequence runs out 3 residues before the end of the CDR3; the remainder is reconstructed from the germline J gene. The J gene is TRBJ2-7, the V gene TRBV20-1, with 9 bases fitting TRBD1. V gave up 1 base and J gave up 1 base; unmatched junction bases: 5. The CDR3 totals 15 residues. In germline, CDR1 is DFQATT, CDR2 SNEGSKA (reference sequence). The CDR3 bases that were read are TGCAGTGCTAGAGTCGGGACAGGGACTTCCTACGAG. It codes for CSARVGTGTSYE. The full CDR3 protein reads CSARVGTGTSYEQYF.

This clone was observed at least ten times. With the read ending 3 residues before the CDR3 end, the germline J gene is used to fill in that end. The V gene is TRBV20-1, the J gene TRBJ2-3, with D tentatively TRBD1 or TRBD2 (7 bases each). Germline lookup yields CDR1 DFQATT and CDR2 SNEGSKA (reference sequence). V gave up 5 bases and J gave up 2 bases, with 23 bases separating them. CDR3 size: 17 residues. The sequenced part of the CDR3 DNA is TGCAGTGCTTTTACAGGGGTCGGCGCGGGAGCCACAGATACG. Protein sequence: CSAFTGVGAGATDT. The complete CDR3 protein is CSAFTGVGAGATDTQYF.

This clone was counted many times. The CDR3 is cut off 3 residues early in the read; its end comes from the germline J gene. This chain links TRBV5-1 with TRBJ2-6, with a tentative D call TRBD1 (5 bases). V was trimmed by 8 bases and J by 6 bases, leaving 18 bases between them. Germline CDR1 and CDR2: SGHRS and YFSETQ. This CDR3 contains 15 residues. CDR3 residues: CASRVGLLPANVLTF. The DNA read from the CDR3 is TGCGCCAGTAGGGTGGGGCTCCTTCCGGCCAACGTC.

This clone was detected only a few times. The read terminates 3 residues ahead of where the CDR3 ends, so the germline J gene completes it. The chain joins TRBV20-1 to TRBJ2-1; 11 bases agree with TRBD2. The CDR3 totals 15 residues. With 6 bases clipped from V and 5 bases from J, the junction kept 9 bases outside the gene matches. Per the germline V gene, CDR1 is DFQATT and CDR2 is SNEGSKA (reference sequence). The CDR3 region is CSAPDPGLADNEQFF. CDR3 DNA, as far as it was read: TGCAGTGCGCCGGACCCGGGACTAGCGGACAATGAG.

About this clone itself: Read data end 3 residues before the CDR3 end; the end is taken from the germline J gene. V is TRBV20-1 and J is TRBJ2-1, with D tentatively TRBD2 (5 bases). Trimming removed 5 bases at V and 5 bases at J, with 10 bases between. There are 12 residues in the CDR3. Germline-derived CDR1 and CDR2 are DFQATT and SNEGSKA (reference sequence). The CDR3 sequence: CSAGRTDNEQFF. The covered CDR3 bases are TGCAGTGCTGGTAGGACTGACAATGAG.

This clone was recorded at least ten times. Read coverage stops 3 residues before the CDR3 terminus; the germline J gene supplies the remainder. This chain connects TRBV18 to TRBJ2-2, with 7 bases fitting TRBD2. After removal of 6 bases from V and 6 bases from J, the junction contained 10 bases not matched to a gene. The CDR3 has 15 residues. Germline CDR1 reads KGHSH; CDR2 reads LQKENI. CDR3 DNA (partial): TGTGCCAGCTCTGACAGCGGGGTCGGTTCCGGGGAG. It encodes CASSDSGVGSGE. Given in full, the CDR3 is CASSDSGVGSGELFF.

This clone was found many times. The read comes to an end 3 residues before the CDR3 does, leaving the germline J gene to fill in the end. The V gene is TRBV5-1, the J gene TRBJ2-7, with D perhaps TRBD1 (5 bases). Germline-derived CDR1 and CDR2 are SGHRS and YFSETQ. The V end was cut by 4 bases, the J end by 0 bases, with 11 bases between. This CDR3 spans 14 amino acids. The covered CDR3 bases are TGCGCCAGCAGCGGGGCAGGAAGCTCCTACGAG. It specifies CASSGAGSSYE. The complete CDR3 reads CASSGAGSSYEQYF.

This clone was picked up a small number of times. Germline is not matched at one junction end, which may reflect a read error. Read coverage stops 3 residues before the CDR3 terminus; the germline J gene supplies the remainder. This rearrangement joins TRBV7-9 to TRBJ1-1; D remains unclear. The CDR3 is 13 amino acids. Germline values: CDR1 SEHNR, CDR2 FQNEAQ (reference sequence). The sequenced CDR3 bases are TGTTCCAGCAGCCTTCAGATGAACACTGAA. Protein sequence: CSSSLQMNTE. The CDR3, in full, reads CSSSLQMNTEAFF.

A note on this clone: The read ends 3 residues early relative to the CDR3; the germline J gene fills the gap. The chain carries TRBV7-2 and TRBJ2-1; 7 positions agree with TRBD2. CDR1 and CDR2 from the germline V gene are SGHTA and FQGNSA. The CDR3 spans 14 residues. The J segment lost 6 bases and the V segment lost 2 bases, leaving 4 bases of the junction unmatched. The DNA read from the CDR3 is TGTGCCAGCAGCTTACAGGCGGGAGCCAATGAG. This codes for CASSLQAGANE. The entire CDR3 sequence reads CASSLQAGANEQFF. Drawing the rest from reference TRBV7-2 and TRBJ2-1, the complete variable domain is GAGVSQSPSNKVTEKGKDVELRCDPISGHTALYWYRQSLGQGLEFLIYFQGNSAPDKSGLPSDRFSAERTGGSVSTLTIQRTQQEDSAVYLCASSLQAGANEQFFGPGTRLTVL.

CDR3 sequence reads: CASSEVGQGNGYTF. Partial CDR3 DNA: TGTGCCAGCAGTGAAGTCGGTCAGGGGAATGGC. This chain links TRBV2 with TRBJ1-2, with D perhaps matching TRBD1 (6 bases). The read terminates 3 residues before the CDR3 end, so the remaining end is supplied by the germline J gene. Germline CDR1 SNHLY, CDR2 FYNNEI. CDR3 length: 14 amino acids. V was clipped by 1 base and J by 6 bases, with 12 bases between them.

This clone was seen at least ten times. The read finishes 3 residues shy of the CDR3 end, and the germline J gene is used to complete it. The rearrangement links TRBV5-6 to TRBJ1-4, with D tentatively TRBD1 (6 bases). The length of the CDR3 is 13 residues. The V end lost 0 bases, the J end lost 9 bases, and 9 bases lay between the germline ends. Looked up from germline, CDR1 is SGHDT and CDR2 is YYEEEE. The CDR3 DNA, read in part, is TGTGCCAGCAGCTTGGGCAGGGGTCAAAAA. Translated: CASSLGRGQK. The complete CDR3 reads CASSLGRGQKLFF.

This clone was counted a few times. The read ends 3 residues early relative to the CDR3; the germline J gene fills the gap. This rearrangement joins TRBV2 to TRBJ1-1; 7 nucleotides line up with TRBD1. Trimming took 4 bases from V and 1 from J; bases not matched to a gene: 3. This CDR3 comprises 14 residues. From germline, CDR1 is SNHLY and CDR2 FYNNEI. CDR3 bases read: TGTGCCAGCAGTGTCAGACAGGGGAACACTGAA. This encodes CASSVRQGNTE. The CDR3 in its entirety is CASSVRQGNTEAFF.

This clone was observed at least ten times. The DNA ends 3 residues before the CDR3 does, and the rest of the CDR3 is filled in from the germline J gene. The chain employs TRBV29-1 and TRBJ1-1; no definite D call. Germline V CDR1 and CDR2: SQVTM, ANQGSEA. The CDR3 is made up of 12 amino acids. CDR3 amino acids: CSVEGLKKKAFF. The part of the CDR3 DNA that was read is TGCAGCGTTGAAGGGCTGAAAAAAAAA.

With respect to this clone: With the read ending 3 residues before the CDR3 end, the germline J gene is used to fill in that end. This chain joins TRBV5-1 and TRBJ2-5; no reliable D call. Trimming pared 4 bases from V and 3 bases from J, leaving 10 bases between. The CDR3 runs to 13 residues. Germline V gene data show CDR1 as SGHRS and CDR2 as YFSETQ. The DNA read from the CDR3 is TGCGCCAGCAGCCTCGAGCCCAAAGAGACC. Its protein product is CASSLEPKET. The whole CDR3 sequence reads CASSLEPKETQYF. The full variable domain, its missing parts supplied by reference TRBV5-1 and TRBJ2-5, is KAGVTQTPRYLIKTRGQQVTLSCSPISGHRSVSWYQQTPGQGLQFLFEYFSETQRNKGNFPGRFSGRQFSNSRSEMNVSTLELGDSALYLCASSLEPKETQYFGPGTRLLVL.

A note on this clone: The read finishes 3 residues shy of the CDR3 end, and the germline J gene is used to complete it. The chain combines TRBV20-1 with TRBJ2-7, with TRBD2 matching 11 bases. Germline V gives CDR1 DFQATT, CDR2 SNEGSKA (reference sequence). This CDR3 has 14 amino acids. V gave up 6 bases and J gave up 0 bases; unmatched junction bases: 4. The sequenced part of the CDR3 DNA is TGCAGTGCAGGACTAGCGGGCATCTCCTACGAG. This sequence encodes CSAGLAGISYE. The full-length CDR3 reads as CSAGLAGISYEQYF.

This clone was recorded many times. From the germline J gene comes the end of the CDR3, since the read stops 3 residues before it. The genes are TRBV20-1 and TRBJ1-1, with TRBD1 as a possible D gene (6 bases). CDR3 length: 13 amino acids. Per the germline V gene, CDR1 is DFQATT and CDR2 is SNEGSKA (reference sequence). Incomplete CDR3 DNA: TGCAGTGCTGCGCGACAGGCCAAGCTCGAA. Translated: CSAARQAKLE. From start to end, the CDR3 is CSAARQAKLEAFF.